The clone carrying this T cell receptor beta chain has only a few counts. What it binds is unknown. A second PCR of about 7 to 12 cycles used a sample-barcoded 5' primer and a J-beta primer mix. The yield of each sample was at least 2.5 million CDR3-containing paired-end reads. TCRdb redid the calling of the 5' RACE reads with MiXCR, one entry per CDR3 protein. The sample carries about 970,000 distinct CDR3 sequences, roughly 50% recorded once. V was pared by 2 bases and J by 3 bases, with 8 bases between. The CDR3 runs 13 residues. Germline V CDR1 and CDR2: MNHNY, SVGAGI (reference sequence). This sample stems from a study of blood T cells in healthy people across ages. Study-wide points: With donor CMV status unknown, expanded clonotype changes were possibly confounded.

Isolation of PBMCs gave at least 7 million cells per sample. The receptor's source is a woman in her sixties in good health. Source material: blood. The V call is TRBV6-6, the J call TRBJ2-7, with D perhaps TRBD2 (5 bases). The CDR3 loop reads CASSYGAVYEQYF. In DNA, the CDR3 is TGTGCCAGCAGTTACGGAGCGGTCTACGAGCAGTACTTC.